One and the same sample provided the 27 T cell receptor beta chains below, sequenced in a study of cytomegalovirus exposure and HLA in healthy donors. A multiplex PCR was run with 60 Vbeta primers and 13 Jbeta primers. Only in-frame clones appear in the TCRdb table, and some are missing; sequencing was by immunoSEQ multiplex PCR. Of around 160,000 clones in the sample, about three quarters are singletons; the top ten hold roughly 2.6%. Sequencing was done on a sample of PBMCs. The receptors were sampled from a woman between 40 and 55 years old in good health and CMV-seropositive.

This chain links TRBV11-3 with TRBJ2-7, with 8 positions matching TRBD1. This CDR3 is 13 amino acids long. Germline CDR1 reads SGHNT; CDR2 reads YENEEA. Unmatched junction bases numbered 7, after V lost 6 bases and J lost 6 bases. In DNA, the CDR3 is TGTGCCAGCAGTTACGGGACAGGTAGCGAGCAGTACTTC. Amino acid sequence: CASSYGTGSEQYF.

This chain uses TRBV7-9 with TRBJ2-7; 7 nucleotides agree with TRBD2. The CDR3 has 13 amino acids. Per the germline V gene, CDR1 is SEHNR and CDR2 is FQNEAQ (reference sequence). The trim removed 5 bases at V and 4 bases at J, leaving 5 bases unmatched. The CDR3 is CASSRDYQYEQYF. The CDR3 DNA reads as TGTGCCAGCAGCCGGGACTACCAGTACGAGCAGTACTTC.

The chain joins TRBV20-1 to TRBJ1-1; maybe TRBD1 (6 bases). The CDR3 consists of 11 residues. Looked up from germline, CDR1 is DFQATT and CDR2 is SNEGSKA (reference sequence). The V gene lost 3 bases and the J gene lost 8 bases, with 10 bases spanning the gap. The CDR3 coding sequence is TGCAGTGCTAGTGGAGGACAGGAAGCTTTCTTT. This codes for CSASGGQEAFF.

The rearrangement joins TRBV28 to TRBJ2-3; 9 nucleotides agree with TRBD1. The CDR3 totals 15 residues. Germline CDR1 and CDR2: MDHEN and SYDVKM. The V and J ends lost 5 bases and 7 bases, in that order; junction bases with no gene match: 10. The CDR3 loop reads CASSPGTGLINTQYF. CDR3 sequence (DNA): TGTGCCAGCAGTCCCGGGACAGGGTTGATTAATACGCAGTATTTT.

The chain recombines TRBV18 with TRBJ2-7; the D gene is possibly TRBD1 (7 bases). Trimming shortened V by 3 bases and J by 2 bases, and 17 bases separated the two germline ends. The CDR3 is 16 residues long. Germline V gene sequence: CDR1 KGHSH, CDR2 LQKENI. This CDR3 reads CASSPPGGLVAYEQYF. The CDR3 nucleotides read TGTGCCAGCTCACCCCCAGGGGGACTCGTCGCCTACGAGCAGTACTTC.

V is TRBV30 and J is TRBJ1-1; D not certain. Germline assignment: CDR1 GTSNPN and CDR2 SVGIG (reference sequence). Trimming removed 8 bases from V and 4 bases from J, with 17 bases in between. The CDR3 runs to 13 residues. CDR3 loop: CADRRFTGTEAFF. As DNA, the CDR3 is TGTGCCGATCGAAGGTTCACGGGCACTGAAGCTTTCTTT.

V and J are TRBV4-1 and TRBJ1-2, with D possibly matching TRBD1 (5 bases). The germline V and J ends were trimmed by 0 bases and 2 bases, with 7 bases remaining between them. The CDR3 has 14 amino acids. From germline, CDR1 is MGHRA and CDR2 YSYEKL. CDR3 protein: CASSQEEGNYGYTF. The DNA of the CDR3 is TGCGCCAGCAGCCAAGAGGAGGGGAACTATGGCTACACCTTC.

The chain links TRBV7-9 to TRBJ2-2, with D possibly TRBD1 on 5 matching bases. The germline V gene has CDR1 SEHNR and CDR2 FQNEAQ (reference sequence). V was trimmed by 2 bases and J by 4 bases, leaving 11 bases between them. The CDR3 has 15 amino acids. The CDR3 DNA reads as TGTGCCAGCAGCTTACTCCAGGGTAGCACCGGGGAGCTGTTTTTT. Its translation is CASSLLQGSTGELFF.

The chain carries TRBV7-6 and TRBJ2-3; TRBD2 matches at 7 bases. The CDR3 covers 14 residues. V lost 5 bases to trimming and J lost 4 bases; unmatched junction nucleotides: 6. The V gene's germline CDR1 is SGHVS and CDR2 FNYEAQ. The CDR3 DNA reads as TGTGCCAGCAGCCTCACTAGCGCCGCAGATACGCAGTATTTT. As protein: CASSLTSAADTQYF.

In its sample, this clone was seen once. This chain connects TRBV18 to TRBJ2-3; TRBD2 aligns across 10 bases. V dropped 1 base and J dropped 1; count of bases not matched to a gene: 8. Germline V gives CDR1 KGHSH, CDR2 LQKENI. CDR3 length: 18 residues. As DNA, the CDR3 is TGTGCCAGCTCACCACTAGCGGGGGGAGCCACCCGCACAGATACGCAGTATTTT. Translating it yields CASSPLAGGATRTDTQYF.

The rearrangement uses TRBV27 and TRBJ2-7; TRBD2 matches at 7 bases. V was clipped by 1 base and J by 2 bases; unmatched bases: 5. Germline assignment: CDR1 MNHEY and CDR2 SMNVEV (reference sequence). The CDR3 extends over 15 amino acids. The CDR3 DNA follows: TGTGCCAGCAGTTTATTCAGCGGGATCCCCTACGAGCAGTACTTC. It codes for CASSLFSGIPYEQYF.

The table lists this clone with a few counts. The chain uses TRBV6-1 and TRBJ2-3; D not resolved. The CDR3 is made up of 14 amino acids. The germline V gene has CDR1 MNHNS and CDR2 SASEGT. V shed 8 bases and J shed 1 base, with 13 bases lying between them. For the CDR3, the DNA is TGTGCCAGCCGCCCCCAACCGGGCACAGATACGCAGTATTTT. Its protein is CASRPQPGTDTQYF.

A remark on this clone: The same CDR3 arises from other DNA sequences in this sample as well. The CDR3 bases are TGTGCCAGCAGCCCGGCCGGGACTGGGGGTTACGAGCAGTACTTC. Its protein product is CASSPAGTGGYEQYF. The rearrangement links TRBV7-2 to TRBJ2-7, with D tentatively TRBD2 (6 bases). Germline lookup yields CDR1 SGHTA and CDR2 FQGNSA. The CDR3 runs 15 residues. Trimming took 5 bases from V and 4 from J, leaving 18 bases between them.

The CDR3 DNA reads as TGTGCCAGCAGCCAAGACAATAATATGGGGACAGGGTATCCAGATACGCAGTATTTT. It is translated as CASSQDNNMGTGYPDTQYF. The chain uses TRBV4-2 and TRBJ2-3, with 9 bases identical to TRBD1. Germline V gives CDR1 LGHNA, CDR2 YNFKEQ. The V and J ends lost 0 bases and 4 bases, in that order; junction bases with no gene match: 14. This CDR3 region has 19 residues.

The chain couples TRBV19 to TRBJ1-4, with a possible D match to TRBD1 (6 bases). Trimming shortened V by 11 bases and J by 3 bases, and 19 bases separated the two germline ends. Germline V CDR1 and CDR2: LNHDA, SQIVND (reference sequence). The CDR3 sequence is 15 residues long. This CDR3 is CASSMGAGANEKLFF. CDR3 DNA: TGTGCCTCTAGTATGGGGGCAGGGGCTAATGAAAAACTGTTTTTT.

This clone occurred once. DNA of the CDR3: TGTGCCAGCAGCTTCTATTTAGATTCAGATACGCAGTATTTT. This encodes CASSFYLDSDTQYF. The chain employs TRBV7-2 and TRBJ2-3; no firm D call. The CDR3 spans 14 residues. Germline loops: CDR1 SGHTA, CDR2 FQGNSA. V lost 3 bases and J 4 bases, leaving 11 bases between the germline ends.

This chain connects TRBV28 to TRBJ1-2, with D possibly matching TRBD1 (5 bases). The CDR3 sequence is 14 residues long. The germline V gene encodes CDR1 MDHEN and CDR2 SYDVKM. V was cut by 3 bases and J by 8 bases, with 16 bases left in between. CDR3 sequence reads: CASSLVAGMSGYTF. Here the CDR3 DNA reads TGTGCCAGCAGTTTGGTAGCAGGGATGTCCGGCTACACCTTC.

The chain joins TRBV7-6 to TRBJ2-7; 11 bases agree with TRBD1. The CDR3 runs to 14 residues. Germline-derived CDR1 and CDR2 are SGHVS and FNYEAQ. Trimming at V came to 5 bases and at J to 6 bases, leaving 6 bases not matched to a gene. The CDR3 bases are TGTGCCAGCAGCCCCGGGACAGGGGGGTTCGAGCAGTACTTC. This gives the protein CASSPGTGGFEQYF.

CDR3 region: CASSIDLVGRGGEQYF. As DNA, the CDR3 is TGTGCCAGTAGTATAGATCTGGTTGGGAGGGGAGGCGAGCAGTACTTC. The chain combines TRBV19 with TRBJ2-7, with 7 bases aligning to TRBD2. The junction had 11 bases not matched to a gene; V was cut back by 0 bases and J by 6 bases. Germline loops: CDR1 LNHDA, CDR2 SQIVND (reference sequence). The CDR3 consists of 16 residues.

The chain employs TRBV19 and TRBJ1-4; 8 bases fit TRBD1. Per the germline V gene, CDR1 is LNHDA and CDR2 is SQIVND (reference sequence). The CDR3 is 16 amino acids. V trimming: 3 bases; J trimming: 7 bases; junction bases outside the gene matches: 10. The CDR3 sequence: CASSIADRVFVEKLFF. CDR3 DNA sequence: TGTGCCAGTAGTATCGCGGACAGGGTTTTCGTTGAAAAACTGTTTTTT.

This chain connects TRBV5-6 to TRBJ2-3; D unclear. The germline V gene has CDR1 SGHDT and CDR2 YYEEEE. CDR3 length equals 17 residues. With 1 base removed from V and 0 bases from J, the gap between germline ends came to 15 bases. CDR3 bases: TGTGCCAGCAGCTTGAGACTTGACTCGACTAGCACAGATACGCAGTATTTT. This gives the protein CASSLRLDSTSTDTQYF.

The CDR3 DNA reads as TGCGCCAGCAGGCAAAACCCTAGCGGGGGGACAGATACGCAGTATTTT. Its protein product is CASRQNPSGGTDTQYF. J is TRBJ2-3 and V is TRBV4-1, with 11 nucleotides matching TRBD2. The germline V gene encodes CDR1 MGHRA and CDR2 YSYEKL. V was clipped by 6 bases and J by 3 bases; unmatched bases: 8. There are 16 residues in the CDR3.

The V gene is TRBV9, the J gene TRBJ2-3; a possible D gene is TRBD2 (6 bases). Germline V gene sequence: CDR1 SGDLS, CDR2 YYNGEE. The V end was cut by 1 base, the J end by 1 base, with 7 bases between. CDR3 length equals 14 residues. This chain's CDR3 is CASSVSSGTDTQYF. As DNA, the CDR3 is TGTGCCAGCAGCGTATCTAGCGGCACAGATACGCAGTATTTT.

This chain joins TRBV6-5 and TRBJ1-5; TRBD1 matches 7 bases. This CDR3 spans 14 amino acids. Trimming removed 0 bases from V and 6 bases from J; junction bases left unmatched: 2. Germline values: CDR1 MNHEY, CDR2 SVGAGI. This CDR3 is CASSYSQGSQPQHF. CDR3 DNA: TGTGCCAGCAGTTACTCACAGGGGAGTCAGCCCCAGCATTTT.

V gene TRBV7-6 combines with J gene TRBJ2-5; possible D gene TRBD2, 5 bases. V was shortened by 5 bases and J by 3 bases, with 16 bases between the two germline ends. Germline V gene data show CDR1 as SGHVS and CDR2 as FNYEAQ. This CDR3 has 15 residues. CDR3 in amino acids: CASSTGLPQEETQYF. The CDR3 coding sequence is TGTGCCAGCAGCACCGGACTCCCCCAAGAAGAGACCCAGTACTTC. Drawing the rest from reference TRBV7-6 and TRBJ2-5, the complete variable domain is GAGVSQSPRYKVTKRGQDVALRCDPISGHVSLYWYRQALGQGPEFLTYFNYEAQQDKSGLPNDRFSAERPEGSISTLTIQRTEQRDSAMYRCASSTGLPQEETQYFGPGTRLLVL.

This clone was counted only a few times. The chain carries TRBV5-5 and TRBJ2-2, with 8 bases fitting TRBD2. The CDR3 has 15 residues. Germline V gene lookup returns CDR1 SGHKS and CDR2 YYEKEE (reference sequence). Germline trimming cut 2 bases from V and 1 base from J; bases unmatched to any gene: 1. CDR3 in amino acids: CASSFLAGNTGELFF. The CDR3 DNA sequence: TGTGCCAGCAGCTTCCTAGCGGGGAACACCGGGGAGCTGTTTTTT.

This clone was counted once. This sequence joins TRBV7-2 and TRBJ2-3; D uncertain. The CDR3 is 16 residues long. The V and J ends lost 6 bases and 0 bases respectively, with 16 bases between them. Per germline, CDR1 SGHTA and CDR2 FQGNSA. The CDR3 region is CASSPARRMSTDTQYF. CDR3 bases: TGTGCCAGCAGTCCCGCACGGCGGATGAGCACAGATACGCAGTATTTT.